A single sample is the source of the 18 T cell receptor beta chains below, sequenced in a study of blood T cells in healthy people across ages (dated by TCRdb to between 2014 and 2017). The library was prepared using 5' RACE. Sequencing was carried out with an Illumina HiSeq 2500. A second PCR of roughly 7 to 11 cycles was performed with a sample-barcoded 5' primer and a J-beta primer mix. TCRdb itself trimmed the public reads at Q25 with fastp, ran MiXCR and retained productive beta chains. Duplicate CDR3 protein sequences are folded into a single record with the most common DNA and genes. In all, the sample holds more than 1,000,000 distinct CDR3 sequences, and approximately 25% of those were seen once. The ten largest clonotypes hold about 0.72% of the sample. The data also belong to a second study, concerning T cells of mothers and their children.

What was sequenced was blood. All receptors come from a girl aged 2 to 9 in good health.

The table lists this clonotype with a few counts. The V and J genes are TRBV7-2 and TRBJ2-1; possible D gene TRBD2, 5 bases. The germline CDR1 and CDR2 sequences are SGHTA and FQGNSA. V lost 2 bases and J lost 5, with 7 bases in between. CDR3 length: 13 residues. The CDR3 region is CASSLNGNNEQFF. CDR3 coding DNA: TGTGCCAGCAGCTTAAACGGGAACAATGAGCAGTTCTTC. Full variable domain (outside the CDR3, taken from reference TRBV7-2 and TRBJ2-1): GAGVSQSPSNKVTEKGKDVELRCDPISGHTALYWYRQSLGQGLEFLIYFQGNSAPDKSGLPSDRFSAERTGGSVSTLTIQRTQQEDSAVYLCASSLNGNNEQFFGPGTRLTVL.

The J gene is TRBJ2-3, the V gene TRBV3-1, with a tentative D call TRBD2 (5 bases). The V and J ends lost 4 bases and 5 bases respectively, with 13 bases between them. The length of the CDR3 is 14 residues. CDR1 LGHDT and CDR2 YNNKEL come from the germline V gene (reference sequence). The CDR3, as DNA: TGTGCCAGCAGCCCGCAACTAGTTCGAGATACGCAGTATTTT. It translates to CASSPQLVRDTQYF.

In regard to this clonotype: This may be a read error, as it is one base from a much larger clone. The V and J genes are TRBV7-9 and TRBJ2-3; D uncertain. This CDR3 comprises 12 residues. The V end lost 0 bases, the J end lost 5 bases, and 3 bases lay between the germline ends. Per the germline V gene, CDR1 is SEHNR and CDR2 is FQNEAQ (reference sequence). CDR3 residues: CASSLARDTQYF. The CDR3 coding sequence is TGTGCCAGCAGCTTAGCGAGAGATACGCAGTATTTT.

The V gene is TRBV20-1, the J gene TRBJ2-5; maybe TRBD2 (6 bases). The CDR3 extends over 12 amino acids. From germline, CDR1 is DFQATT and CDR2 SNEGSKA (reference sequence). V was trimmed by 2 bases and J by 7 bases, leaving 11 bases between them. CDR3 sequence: CSARSGEGTQYF. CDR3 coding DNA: TGCAGTGCTAGATCGGGGGAAGGGACCCAGTACTTC.

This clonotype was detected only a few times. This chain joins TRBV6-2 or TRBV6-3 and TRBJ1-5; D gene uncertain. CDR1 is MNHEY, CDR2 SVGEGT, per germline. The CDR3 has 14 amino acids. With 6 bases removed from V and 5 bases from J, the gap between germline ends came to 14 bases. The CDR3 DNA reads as TGTGCCAGCAGCATCCGATTGACCGATCAGCCCCAGCATTTT. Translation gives CASSIRLTDQPQHF.

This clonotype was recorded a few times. The CDR3 is CASSSLGLAGRADNEQFF. In DNA, the CDR3 is TGTGCCAGCAGTTCACTAGGACTAGCGGGACGCGCGGACAATGAGCAGTTCTTC. The chain joins TRBV12-3 or TRBV12-4 to TRBJ2-1; 12 bases agree with TRBD2. The V segment lost 4 bases and the J segment 5 bases; nucleotides outside the gene matches: 12. CDR3 size: 18 residues.

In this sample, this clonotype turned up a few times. This CDR3 is CASSLDRGYGYEQYF. The CDR3 DNA sequence: TGCGCCAGCAGCTTAGACAGGGGATATGGCTACGAGCAGTACTTC. This rearrangement joins TRBV5-1 to TRBJ2-7; the match to TRBD1 covers 8 bases. The CDR3 loop spans 15 amino acids. Germline CDR1 is SGHRS and CDR2 is YFSETQ. The J segment lost 3 bases and the V segment lost 2 bases, leaving 7 bases of the junction unmatched.

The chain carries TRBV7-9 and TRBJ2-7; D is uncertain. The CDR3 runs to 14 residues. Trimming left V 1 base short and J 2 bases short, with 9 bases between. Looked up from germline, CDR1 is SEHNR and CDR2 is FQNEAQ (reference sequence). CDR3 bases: TGTGCCAGCAGCTTAGATGCCGGTACCTACGAGCAGTACTTC. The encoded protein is CASSLDAGTYEQYF.

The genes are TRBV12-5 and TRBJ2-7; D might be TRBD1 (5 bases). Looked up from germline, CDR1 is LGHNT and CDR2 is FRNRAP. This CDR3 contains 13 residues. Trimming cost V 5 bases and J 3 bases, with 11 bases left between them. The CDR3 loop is CASGDGQSYEQYF. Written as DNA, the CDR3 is TGTGCTAGTGGTGATGGACAAAGCTACGAGCAGTACTTC.

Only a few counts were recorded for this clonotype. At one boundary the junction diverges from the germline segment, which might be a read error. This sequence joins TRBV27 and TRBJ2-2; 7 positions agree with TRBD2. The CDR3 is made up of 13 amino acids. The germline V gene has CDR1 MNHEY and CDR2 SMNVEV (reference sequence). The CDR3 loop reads CASSLVWSGEPFF. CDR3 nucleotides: TGTGCCAGCAGTTTGGTGTGGAGCGGGGAGCCGTTTTTT.

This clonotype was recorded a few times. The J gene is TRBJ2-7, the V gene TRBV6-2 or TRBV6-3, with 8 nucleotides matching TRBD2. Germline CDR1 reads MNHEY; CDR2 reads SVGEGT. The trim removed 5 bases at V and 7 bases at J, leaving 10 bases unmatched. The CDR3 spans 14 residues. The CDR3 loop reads CASSPTGGRREQYF. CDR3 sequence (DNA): TGTGCCAGCAGTCCGACGGGGGGGCGCCGGGAGCAGTACTTC.

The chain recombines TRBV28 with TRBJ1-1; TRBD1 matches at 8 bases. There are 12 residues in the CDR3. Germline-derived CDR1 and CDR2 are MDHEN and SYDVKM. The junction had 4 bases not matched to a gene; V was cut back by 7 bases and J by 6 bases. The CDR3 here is CASNSGGAEAFF. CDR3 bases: TGTGCCAGCAACTCAGGGGGCGCTGAAGCTTTCTTT.

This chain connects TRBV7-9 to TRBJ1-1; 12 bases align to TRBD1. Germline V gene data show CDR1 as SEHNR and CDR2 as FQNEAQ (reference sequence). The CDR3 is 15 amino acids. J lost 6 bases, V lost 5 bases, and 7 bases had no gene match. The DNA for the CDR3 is TGTGCCAGCAGCGGACGGGACAGGGGGCGGGCTGAAGCTTTCTTT. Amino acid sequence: CASSGRDRGRAEAFF. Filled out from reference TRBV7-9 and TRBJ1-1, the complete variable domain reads DTGVSQNPRHKITKRGQNVTFRCDPISEHNRLYWYRQTLGQGPEFLTYFQNEAQLEKSRLLSDRFSAERPKGSFSTLEIQRTEQGDSAMYLCASSGRDRGRAEAFFGQGTRLTVV.

The CDR3 DNA sequence: TGTGCCAGCAGTTTCGCGGGAGCATCCTACAATGAGCAGTTCTTC. As protein: CASSFAGASYNEQFF. The V and J genes are TRBV28 and TRBJ2-1, with TRBD2 matching over 7 bases. The germline CDR1 and CDR2 sequences are MDHEN and SYDVKM. J lost 1 base, V lost 3 bases, and 3 bases had no gene match. The CDR3 length is 15 residues.

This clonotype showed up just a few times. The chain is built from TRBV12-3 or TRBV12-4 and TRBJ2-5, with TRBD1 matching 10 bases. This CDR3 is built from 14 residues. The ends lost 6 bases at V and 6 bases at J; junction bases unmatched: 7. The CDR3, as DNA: TGTGCCAGCAGCGCCCGGGACAGGGGTAAGACCCAGTACTTC. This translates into CASSARDRGKTQYF.

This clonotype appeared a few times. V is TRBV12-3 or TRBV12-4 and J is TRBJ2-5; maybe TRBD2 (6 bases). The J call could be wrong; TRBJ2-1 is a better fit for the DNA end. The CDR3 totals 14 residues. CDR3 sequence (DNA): TGTGCCAGCAGCCATCGGACTACCGACAATGAGCAGTTCTTC. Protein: CASSHRTTDNEQFF.

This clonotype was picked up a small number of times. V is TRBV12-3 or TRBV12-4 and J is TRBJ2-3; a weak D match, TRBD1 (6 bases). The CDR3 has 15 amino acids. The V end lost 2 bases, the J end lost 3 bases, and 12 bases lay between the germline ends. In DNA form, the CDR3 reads TGTGCCAGCAGTTTATATCCTCAGGGGACAGATACGCAGTATTTT. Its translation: CASSLYPQGTDTQYF.

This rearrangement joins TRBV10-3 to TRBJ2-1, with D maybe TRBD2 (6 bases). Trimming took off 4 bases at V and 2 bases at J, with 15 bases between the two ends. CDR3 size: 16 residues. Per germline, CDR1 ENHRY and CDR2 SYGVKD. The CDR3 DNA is TGTGCCATCAGTGTCCTGACTAGGACAACCTACAATGAGCAGTTCTTC. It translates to CAISVLTRTTYNEQFF.